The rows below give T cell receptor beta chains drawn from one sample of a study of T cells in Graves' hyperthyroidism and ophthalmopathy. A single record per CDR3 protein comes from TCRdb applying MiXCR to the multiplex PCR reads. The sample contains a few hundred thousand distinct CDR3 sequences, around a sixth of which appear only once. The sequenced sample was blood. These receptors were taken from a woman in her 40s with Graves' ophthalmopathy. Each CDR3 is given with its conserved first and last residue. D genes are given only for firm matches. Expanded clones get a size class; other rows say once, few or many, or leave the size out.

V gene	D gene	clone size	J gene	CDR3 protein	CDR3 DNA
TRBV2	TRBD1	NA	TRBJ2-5	CASSAGTGGETQYF	TGTGCCAGCAGTGCCGGGACAGGGGGAGAGACCCAGTACTTC
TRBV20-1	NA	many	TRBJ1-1	CSARDGQRHTEAFF	TGCAGTGCTAGAGATGGCCAGAGGCACACTGAAGCTTTCTTT
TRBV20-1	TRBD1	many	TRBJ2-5	CSAGGQGEETQYF	TGCAGTGCAGGGGGTCAGGGGGAAGAGACCCAGTACTTC
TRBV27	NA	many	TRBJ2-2	CASSFLINTGELFF	TGTGCCAGCAGTTTTCTCATTAACACCGGGGAGCTGTTTTTT
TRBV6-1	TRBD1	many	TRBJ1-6	CASREDRGSRNSPLHF	TGTGCCAGCAGAGAGGACAGGGGGTCGAGGAATTCACCCCTCCACTTT
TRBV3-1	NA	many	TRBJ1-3	CASSQFRTGGNTIYF	TGTGCCAGCAGCCAATTCCGGACGGGCGGAAACACCATATATTTT
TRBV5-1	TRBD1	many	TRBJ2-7	CASGQPQGQNQQRFYEQYF	TGCGCCAGCGGCCAACCGCAGGGACAGAATCAACAAAGATTTTACGAGCAGTACTTC
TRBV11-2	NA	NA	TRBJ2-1	CASSLEAVSSYNEQFF	TGTGCCAGCAGCTTAGAAGCGGTCTCGTCATACAATGAGCAGTTCTTC
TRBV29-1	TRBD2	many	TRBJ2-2	CSVEVAGGFAGELFF	TGCAGCGTTGAAGTAGCGGGAGGTTTCGCCGGGGAGCTGTTTTTT
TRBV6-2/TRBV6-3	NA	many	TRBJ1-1	CASSYQENTEAFF	TGTGCCAGCAGTTACCAGGAGAACACTGAAGCTTTCTTT
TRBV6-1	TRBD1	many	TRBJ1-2	CASSAAYRGSF	TGTGCCAGCAGTGCGGCCTACAGGGGATCCTTC
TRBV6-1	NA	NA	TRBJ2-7	CASGTPDEQYF	TGTGCCAGCGGGACCCCGGACGAGCAGTACTTC
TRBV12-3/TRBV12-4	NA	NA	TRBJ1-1	CASRSNRRFTEAFF	TGTGCCAGCAGAAGTAATCGAAGATTCACTGAAGCTTTCTTT
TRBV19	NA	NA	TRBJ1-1	CASSIGTTELNTEAFF	TGTGCCAGTAGTATAGGTACGACAGAGCTGAACACTGAAGCTTTCTTT
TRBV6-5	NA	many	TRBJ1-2	CASSYPTGFVDGYTF	TGTGCCAGCAGTTACCCTACAGGGTTCGTCGATGGCTACACCTTC
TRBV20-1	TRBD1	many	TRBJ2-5	CSAYGTVTETQYF	TGCAGTGCTTATGGGACAGTCACAGAGACCCAGTACTTC
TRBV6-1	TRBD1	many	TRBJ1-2	CASSGQGETTNYGYTF	TGTGCCAGCAGTGGACAGGGCGAAACCACTAACTATGGCTACACCTTC
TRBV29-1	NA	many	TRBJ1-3	CSVTLTDNTIYF	TGCAGCGTGACCCTGACAGACAACACCATATATTTT
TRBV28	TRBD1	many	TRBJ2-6	CASSTTGVGANVLTF	TGTGCCAGCAGCACTACAGGGGTTGGGGCCAACGTCCTGACTTTC
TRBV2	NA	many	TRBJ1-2	CASLQKAYGYTF	TGTGCCAGCCTACAGAAAGCCTATGGCTACACCTTC
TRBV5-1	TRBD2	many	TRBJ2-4	CASSLSGGLAGNIQYF	TGCGCCAGCAGCTTGAGCGGTGGACTAGCTGGAAACATTCAGTACTTC
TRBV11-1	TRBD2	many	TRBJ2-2	CASSSGLAGDLTGELFF	TGTGCCAGCAGCTCGGGACTAGCGGGAGATCTGACCGGGGAGCTGTTTTTT
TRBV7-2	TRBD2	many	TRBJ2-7	CASSTGTSGRAGYEQYF	TGTGCCAGCAGCACCGGGACTAGCGGGAGAGCCGGCTACGAGCAGTACTTC
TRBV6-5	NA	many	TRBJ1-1	CASSSVWNTEAFF	TGTGCCAGCAGTTCCGTCTGGAACACTGAAGCTTTCTTT
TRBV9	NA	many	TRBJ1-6	CASSVGDFNSPLHF	TGTGCCAGCAGCGTAGGGGACTTTAATTCACCCCTCCACTTT
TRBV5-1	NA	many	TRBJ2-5	CASSLQVGNQETQYF	TGCGCCAGCAGCCTGCAGGTCGGAAACCAAGAGACCCAGTACTTC
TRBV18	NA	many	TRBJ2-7	CASSPDRKGYEQYF	TGTGCCAGCTCACCCGACAGGAAGGGGTACGAGCAGTACTTC
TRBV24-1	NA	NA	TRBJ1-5	CATSEAGTASNQPQHF	TGTGCCACCAGTGAGGCAGGGACCGCTAGCAATCAGCCCCAGCATTTT
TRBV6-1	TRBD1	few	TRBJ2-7	CATGTGLYEQYF	TGTGCCACCGGGACAGGGCTCTACGAGCAGTACTTC
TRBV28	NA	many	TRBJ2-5	CASSPGGTGETQYF	TGTGCCAGTAGTCCCGGGGGGACAGGAGAGACCCAGTACTTC
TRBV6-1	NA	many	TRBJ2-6	CASSPGLSGANVLTF	TGTGCCAGCAGCCCGGGGCTGTCTGGGGCCAACGTCCTGACTTTC
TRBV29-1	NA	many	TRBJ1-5	CSVSQGASNQPQHF	TGCAGCGTCTCTCAGGGAGCTAGCAATCAGCCCCAGCATTTT
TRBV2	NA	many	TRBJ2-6	CASSDWSSGANVLTF	TGTGCCAGCAGTGATTGGAGCTCTGGGGCCAACGTCCTGACTTTC
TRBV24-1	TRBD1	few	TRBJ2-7	CARTIDRGAHTEQYF	TGTGCCAGAACGATTGACAGGGGGGCGCATACCGAGCAGTACTTC
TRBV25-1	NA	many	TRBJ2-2	CASSESVGGVLNTGELFF	TGTGCCAGCAGTGAATCCGTTGGAGGGGTCTTAAACACCGGGGAGCTGTTTTTT
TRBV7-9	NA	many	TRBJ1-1	CASSSRGGDTEAFF	TGTGCCAGCAGCTCCAGGGGAGGGGACACTGAAGCTTTCTTT
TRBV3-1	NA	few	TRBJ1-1	CASSQDSSPGGMNTEAFF	TGTGCCAGCAGCCAAGATAGTTCCCCGGGTGGCATGAACACTGAAGCTTTCTTT
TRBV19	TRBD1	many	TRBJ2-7	CASSSDRGHYEQYF	TGTGCCAGTAGTTCAGACAGGGGACACTACGAGCAGTACTTC
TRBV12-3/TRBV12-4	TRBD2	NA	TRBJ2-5	CASSFAGGGETQYF	TGTGCCAGCAGTTTCGCGGGAGGAGGTGAGACCCAGTACTTC
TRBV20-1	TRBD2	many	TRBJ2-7	CSASPSGSSYEQYF	TGCAGTGCTAGTCCTAGCGGTTCCTCCTACGAGCAGTACTTC
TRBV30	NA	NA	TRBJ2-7	CAWSSPLGEYEQYF	TGTGCCTGGAGTTCGCCGTTAGGGGAATACGAGCAGTACTTC
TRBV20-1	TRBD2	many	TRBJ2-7	CSAPGTRSYEQYF	TGCAGTGCTCCCGGGACTAGGTCCTACGAGCAGTACTTC
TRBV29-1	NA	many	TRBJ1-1	CSVPTGSPEAFF	TGCAGCGTTCCTACAGGGTCGCCTGAAGCTTTCTTT
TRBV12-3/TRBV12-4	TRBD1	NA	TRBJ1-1	CASSLATGGIEAFF	TGTGCCAGCAGTTTAGCGACAGGGGGGATTGAAGCTTTCTTT
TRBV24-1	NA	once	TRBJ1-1	CATSENWNTEAFF	TGTGCCACCAGTGAAAATTGGAACACTGAAGCTTTCTTT
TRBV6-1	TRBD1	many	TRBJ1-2	CASRRKLRTGIGYTF	TGTGCCAGCAGGAGGAAGCTGAGGACAGGGATCGGCTACACCTTC
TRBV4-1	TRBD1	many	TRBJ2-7	CASSQRQGPYEQYF	TGCGCCAGCAGCCAAAGACAGGGGCCCTACGAGCAGTACTTC
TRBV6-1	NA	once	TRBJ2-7	CASSEAGVTYEQYF	TGTGCCAGCAGTGAAGCGGGGGTAACCTACGAGCAGTACTTC
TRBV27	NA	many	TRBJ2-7	CASSSPGGYEQYF	TGTGCCAGCAGTTCCCCTGGGGGATACGAGCAGTACTTC
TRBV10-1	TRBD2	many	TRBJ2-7	CASSGTSAYEQYF	TGCGCCAGCAGTGGGACTAGCGCCTACGAGCAGTACTTC
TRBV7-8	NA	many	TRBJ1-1	CASSSDRINTEAFF	TGTGCCAGCAGCTCCGACAGAATCAACACTGAAGCTTTCTTT
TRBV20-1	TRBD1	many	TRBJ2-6	CSASYRGPGANVLTF	TGCAGTGCTAGTTACAGGGGGCCTGGGGCCAACGTCCTGACTTTC
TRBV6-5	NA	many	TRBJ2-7	CASSYTRRDYEQYF	TGTGCCAGCAGTTACACTCGGCGGGACTACGAGCAGTACTTC
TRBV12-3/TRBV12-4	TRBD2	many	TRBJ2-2	CASKWRESTGELFF	TGTGCCAGCAAATGGCGGGAGAGCACCGGGGAGCTGTTTTTT
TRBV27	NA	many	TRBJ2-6	CASSPALGRYRGANVLTF	TGTGCCAGCAGTCCCGCGCTCGGGAGATATCGTGGGGCCAACGTCCTGACTTTC